This TCR beta chain is from a study of blood T cell repertoires in COVID-19. Only in-frame clones appear in the TCRdb table, and some are missing; sequencing was by immunoSEQ multiplex PCR. There are 93,000 or so clones in the sample; about 85% occur only once, and around 3.1% lies in the top ten. The sequenced sample was peripheral blood. The sequence derives from a man aged 50-59 years in a cohort sampled during active COVID-19.

In DNA form, the CDR3 reads TGTGCCAGCAGCGCCAGACTAGCGGGGGGCCTCACAGATACGCAGTATTTT. It specifies CASSARLAGGLTDTQYF. The chain uses TRBV9 and TRBJ2-3; TRBD2 matches at 13 bases. CDR3 length: 17 amino acids. V was pared by 3 bases and J by 2 bases, with 6 bases of the junction left unmatched. Germline CDR1 is SGDLS and CDR2 is YYNGEE.